The clone carrying this T cell receptor beta chain came up a few times. Germline CDR1 and CDR2: SEHNR and FQNEAQ (reference sequence). J gave up 7 bases and V 6 bases, and 9 bases lay outside the gene matches. The CDR3 has 14 amino acids. Clones were sequenced by immunoSEQ multiplex PCR, and TCRdb holds only the in-frame ones, with some missing. The data show about 100,000 clones, with 65% to 80% seen just once and 4% to 5.5% held by the top ten. These data belong to a study of blood T cell repertoires in COVID-19. This chain links TRBV7-9 with TRBJ1-3; 7 bases map to TRBD1. The specimen sequenced was peripheral blood. This TCR was sampled from a man aged 70-80 years with acute or convalescent COVID-19. CDR3 residues: CASRISVTGNTIYF. The CDR3 region has the DNA TGTGCCAGCAGGATTTCCGTGACAGGGAACACCATATATTTT.